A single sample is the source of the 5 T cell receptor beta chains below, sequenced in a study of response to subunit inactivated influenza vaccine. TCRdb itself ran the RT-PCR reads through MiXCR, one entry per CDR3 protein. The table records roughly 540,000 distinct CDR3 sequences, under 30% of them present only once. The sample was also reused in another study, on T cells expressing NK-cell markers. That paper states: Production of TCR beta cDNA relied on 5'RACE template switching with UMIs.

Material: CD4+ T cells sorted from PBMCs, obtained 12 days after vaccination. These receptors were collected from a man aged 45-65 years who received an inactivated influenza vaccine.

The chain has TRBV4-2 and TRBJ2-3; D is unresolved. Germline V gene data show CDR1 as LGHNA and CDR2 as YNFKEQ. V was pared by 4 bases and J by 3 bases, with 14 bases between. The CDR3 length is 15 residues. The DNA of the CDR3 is TGTGCCAGCAGCCCTTCCCCTGGAGAGACAGATACGCAGTATTTT. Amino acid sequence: CASSPSPGETDTQYF.

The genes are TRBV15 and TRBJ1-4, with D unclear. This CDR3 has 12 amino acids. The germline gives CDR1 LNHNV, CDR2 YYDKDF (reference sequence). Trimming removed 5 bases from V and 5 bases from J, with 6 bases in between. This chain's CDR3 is CATSRVNEKLFF. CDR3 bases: TGTGCCACCAGCCGGGTAAATGAAAAACTGTTTTTT.

The CDR3 here is CASTASGTGQEETQYF. The CDR3 DNA sequence: TGTGCCAGCACCGCCTCCGGGACAGGGCAGGAGGAGACCCAGTACTTC. The rearrangement joins TRBV12-3 or TRBV12-4 to TRBJ2-5; 9 bases match TRBD1. With 7 bases clipped from V and 5 bases from J, the junction kept 14 bases outside the gene matches. This CDR3 has 16 residues.

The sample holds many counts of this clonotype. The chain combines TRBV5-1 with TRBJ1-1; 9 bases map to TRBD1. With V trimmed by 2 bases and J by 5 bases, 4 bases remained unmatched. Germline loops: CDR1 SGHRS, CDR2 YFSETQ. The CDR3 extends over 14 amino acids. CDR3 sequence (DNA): TGCGCCAGCAGCTTCACAGGGGGCAGGACTGAAGCTTTCTTT. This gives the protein CASSFTGGRTEAFF.

DNA for the CDR3: TGTGCCAGCAGGAGTGGCAGGGGGCAGCGGTACGAGCAGTACTTC. Its translation: CASRSGRGQRYEQYF. J is TRBJ2-7 and V is TRBV11-2; TRBD1 matches 8 bases. Germline V gene sequence: CDR1 SGHAT, CDR2 FQNNGV. V was pared by 6 bases and J by 4 bases, with 11 bases of the junction left unmatched. The CDR3 totals 15 residues.